A single sample gave rise to the 14 T cell receptor beta chains below, sequenced in a study of shared clonotypes between healthy human individuals. Repertoires were generated with immunoSEQ multiplex PCR, while TCRdb's copy carries only in-frame clones and drops some. The sample includes roughly 500,000 clones, 70% to 85% of them seen just once. The specimen sequenced was PBMCs. The source is a middle-aged woman in good health. Some clones in this sample may be carry-over from other donors' samples.

The table lists this clone with a count of one. The rearrangement links TRBV9 to TRBJ2-1; D is undetermined. The germline V and J ends were trimmed by 0 bases and 0 bases, with 10 bases remaining between them. The length of the CDR3 is 16 residues. The V gene's germline CDR1 is SGDLS and CDR2 YYNGEE. The CDR3 is CASSVGPQSSYNEQFF. The DNA of the CDR3 is TGTGCCAGCAGCGTAGGACCACAGAGCTCCTACAATGAGCAGTTCTTC.

This chain joins TRBV10-2 and TRBJ2-1; D gene uncertain. The CDR3 has 12 amino acids. Germline V gene sequence: CDR1 WSHSY, CDR2 SAAADI. V was trimmed by 8 bases and J by 5 bases, leaving 10 bases between them. The CDR3 here is CASGSVHNEQFF. CDR3 DNA sequence: TGCGCCAGCGGAAGCGTCCACAATGAGCAGTTCTTC.

The chain employs TRBV7-9 and TRBJ1-2, with 9 bases fitting TRBD1. The CDR3 runs 14 residues. V gave up 5 bases and J gave up 7 bases; unmatched junction bases: 8. Germline V lookup: CDR1 SEHNR, CDR2 FQNEAQ (reference sequence). The DNA of the CDR3 is TGTGCCAGCAGCCGCCTACAGGGGGCCGCTGGCTACACCTTC. It yields the protein CASSRLQGAAGYTF.

This clone was observed a handful of times. The chain is built from TRBV7-2 and TRBJ1-5; D not resolved. The CDR3 totals 13 residues. V shed 2 bases and J shed 4 bases, with 6 bases lying between them. Germline V lookup: CDR1 SGHTA, CDR2 FQGNSA. The CDR3 DNA sequence: TGTGCCAGCAGCTTATTCGGGAATCAGCCCCAGCATTTT. Amino acids: CASSLFGNQPQHF. Together with reference TRBV7-2 and TRBJ1-5, the CDR3 gives the full variable domain: GAGVSQSPSNKVTEKGKDVELRCDPISGHTALYWYRQSLGQGLEFLIYFQGNSAPDKSGLPSDRFSAERTGGSVSTLTIQRTQQEDSAVYLCASSLFGNQPQHFGDGTRLSIL.

V gene TRBV28 combines with J gene TRBJ2-4, with D hard to call. Germline assignment: CDR1 MDHEN and CDR2 SYDVKM. This CDR3 has 12 amino acids. V was trimmed by 5 bases and J by 2 bases, leaving 4 bases between them. The CDR3 spells CASSRPKNIQYF. CDR3 bases: TGTGCCAGCAGTCGGCCCAAAAACATTCAGTACTTC. Variable domain in full (rest from reference TRBV28 and TRBJ2-4): DVKVTQSSRYLVKRTGEKVFLECVQDMDHENMFWYRQDPGLGLRLIYFSYDVKMKEKGDIPEGYSVSREKKERFSLILESASTNQTSMYLCASSRPKNIQYFGAGTRLSVL.

Regarding this clone: Other DNA sequences in this specimen translate into the identical CDR3. This chain uses TRBV7-9 with TRBJ2-1, with a possible D match to TRBD1 (5 bases). Germline V lookup: CDR1 SEHNR, CDR2 FQNEAQ (reference sequence). This CDR3 spans 17 amino acids. The V and J ends lost 3 bases and 4 bases respectively, with 19 bases between them. This chain's CDR3 is CASSFPLGQGSYNEQFF. The CDR3 region has the DNA TGTGCCAGCAGCTTTCCCCTAGGTCAGGGAAGTTACAATGAGCAGTTCTTC.

The chain joins TRBV11-3 to TRBJ1-3; maybe TRBD1 (5 bases). CDR1 SGHNT and CDR2 YENEEA come from the germline V gene. Deletions cut 5 bases from V and 0 bases from J, with 14 bases between. The CDR3 loop spans 16 amino acids. The CDR3 bases are TGTGCCAGCAGCGCAATCCGACAGTTCTCTGGAAACACCATATATTTT. Protein sequence: CASSAIRQFSGNTIYF.

The rearrangement joins TRBV29-1 to TRBJ1-1; unclear D gene. The germline V and J ends were trimmed by 3 bases and 4 bases, with 12 bases remaining between them. The CDR3 runs 13 residues. Germline V gene data show CDR1 as SQVTM and CDR2 as ANQGSEA. Here the CDR3 DNA reads TGCAGCGTTGATCGGCAGGTGAGCACTGAAGCTTTCTTT. Protein: CSVDRQVSTEAFF.

The chain is built from TRBV5-4 and TRBJ1-6, with 9 bases aligning to TRBD1. CDR3 size: 14 residues. V gave up 6 bases and J gave up 9 bases; unmatched junction bases: 7. The germline CDR1 and CDR2 sequences are SGHNT and YYREEE (reference sequence). This CDR3 reads CASTPGTGTSPLHF. The CDR3 region has the DNA TGTGCCAGCACCCCCGGGACAGGGACTTCACCCCTCCACTTT. Combining the CDR3 with reference TRBV5-4 and TRBJ1-6 gives the whole variable domain ETGVTQSPTHLIKTRGQQVTLRCSSQSGHNTVSWYQQALGQGPQFIFQYYREEENGRGNFPPRFSGLQFPNYSSELNVNALELDDSALYLCASTPGTGTSPLHFGNGTRLTVT.

This sequence joins TRBV6-4 and TRBJ2-3, with a tentative D call TRBD1 (6 bases). Trimming cost V 2 bases and J 1 base, with 13 bases left between them. The germline V gene has CDR1 MRHNA and CDR2 SNTAGT. CDR3 length equals 16 residues. The CDR3 nucleotides read TGTGCCAGCAGTGACATTCAGGGGAGAGGCACAGATACGCAGTATTTT. Its protein product is CASSDIQGRGTDTQYF.

CDR3 amino acids: CASSRGGVEQFF. Here the CDR3 DNA reads TGTGCCAGCAGCCGCGGGGGGGTAGAGCAGTTCTTC. The gene calls are TRBV4-2 and TRBJ2-1; 9 bases are a match to TRBD2. V dropped 4 bases and J dropped 10; count of bases not matched to a gene: 2. The CDR3 is made up of 12 amino acids. The germline V gene encodes CDR1 LGHNA and CDR2 YNFKEQ.

This clone was counted between two and nine times. Other DNA sequences in the sample encode the same CDR3. The chain has TRBV28 and TRBJ2-3; no clear D. The CDR3 extends over 15 amino acids. Trimming pared 4 bases from V and 5 bases from J, leaving 16 bases between. CDR1 and CDR2 (germline): MDHEN, SYDVKM. The CDR3 reads CASSSPSSFGDTQYF. In nucleotides, the CDR3 is TGTGCCAGCAGTTCCCCCTCCAGCTTCGGAGATACGCAGTATTTT.

This clone was picked up a small number of times. This rearrangement joins TRBV10-3 to TRBJ1-3; D is undetermined. The V gene lost 8 bases and the J gene lost 0 bases, with 5 bases spanning the gap. CDR1 is ENHRY, CDR2 SYGVKD, per germline. The CDR3 length is 12 residues. CDR3 region: CAIGSSGNTIYF. The CDR3 DNA reads as TGTGCCATCGGGAGCTCTGGAAACACCATATATTTT.

The table lists this clone with a few counts. This chain uses TRBV18 with TRBJ2-1, with 10 positions matching TRBD1. V shed 6 bases and J 0 bases; nucleotides not matched to a gene: 2. The CDR3 loop spans 15 amino acids. CDR1 is KGHSH and CDR2 is LQKENI in the germline V gene. CDR3 in DNA: TGTGCCAGCTCTTGGACAGGGGGCTCCTACAATGAGCAGTTCTTC. Residues: CASSWTGGSYNEQFF. The entire variable domain, with the rest obtained from reference TRBV18 and TRBJ2-1, is as follows: NAGVMQNPRHLVRRRGQEARLRCSPMKGHSHVYWYRQLPEEGLKFMVYLQKENIIDESGMPKERFSAEFPKEGPSILRIQQVVRGDSAAYFCASSWTGGSYNEQFFGPGTRLTVL.